The 25 T cell receptor beta chains below all came from one sample that was sequenced in a study of blood T cells in healthy people across ages. A J-beta primer mix and a sample-barcoded 5' primer were used in a second PCR of roughly 6 to 12 cycles. TCRdb recomputed calls from the 5' RACE reads with MiXCR, one row per CDR3 protein. The table shows 800,000 to 1,300,000 distinct CDR3 sequences, with almost 25% occurring only once. The same sample was also studied in work on T cells of mothers and their children.

The sequencing input was blood. These receptors came from a girl aged 2 to 10 in good health.

The V call is TRBV28, the J call TRBJ2-6, with D uncertain. CDR1 is MDHEN and CDR2 is SYDVKM in the germline V gene. Deletions cut 10 bases from V and 0 bases from J, with 10 bases between. The CDR3 sequence is 14 residues long. The CDR3, as DNA: TGTGCCACTTCCACCATCTCTGGGGCCAACGTCCTGACTTTC. Amino acid sequence: CATSTISGANVLTF.

The CDR3 is CASRPTENYGYTF. The CDR3 DNA follows: TGTGCCAGCAGACCGACAGAGAACTATGGCTACACCTTC. The gene calls are TRBV6-5 and TRBJ1-2; D is perhaps TRBD1 (5 bases). This CDR3 contains 13 residues. V lost 6 bases to trimming and J lost 2 bases, with 10 bases between them. The germline CDR1 and CDR2 sequences are MNHEY and SVGAGI.

Notes on this clonotype: Without the conserved terminal phenylalanine or tryptophan, this CDR3 likely stems from a read error. The J gene is TRBJ1-1, the V gene TRBV5-5; D remains ambiguous. V was cut by 3 bases and J by 1 base, with 7 bases left in between. Looked up from germline, CDR1 is SGHKS and CDR2 is YYEKEE (reference sequence). The CDR3 contains 13 residues. CDR3 protein: CASSWPGNTEAFL. The CDR3 DNA reads TGTGCCAGCAGCTGGCCAGGGAACACTGAAGCTTTCCTT.

This clonotype was detected a few times. This chain joins TRBV6-2 or TRBV6-3 and TRBJ2-1; D gene uncertain. The CDR3 runs to 14 residues. Trimming took off 2 bases at V and 5 bases at J, with 10 bases between the two ends. Germline lookup yields CDR1 MNHEY and CDR2 SVGEGT. The CDR3 bases are TGTGCCAGCAGTTACGACACAAACCACAATGAGCAGTTCTTC. Translating it yields CASSYDTNHNEQFF.

The chain uses TRBV7-9 and TRBJ2-7, with a tentative D call TRBD1 (5 bases). Trimming cost V 6 bases and J 3 bases, with 15 bases left between them. This CDR3 has 14 amino acids. Germline CDR1 and CDR2: SEHNR and FQNEAQ (reference sequence). The CDR3 spells CASSQNGQGYEQYF. The CDR3 DNA reads as TGTGCCAGCAGTCAGAATGGACAAGGCTACGAGCAGTACTTC.

V gene TRBV20-1 combines with J gene TRBJ2-5; D assignment may be TRBD1 or TRBD2 (5 bases each). Germline loops: CDR1 DFQATT, CDR2 SNEGSKA (reference sequence). The ends were cut back, 3 bases at V and 5 bases at J, with 25 bases in the middle. This CDR3 comprises 17 residues. The CDR3 nucleotides are TGCAGTGCTAGGGCAACCCGGGACCCGATACGGGGTGAGACCCAGTACTTC. This encodes CSARATRDPIRGETQYF.

This clonotype was recorded a few times. The chain combines TRBV11-3 with TRBJ2-3, with 8 bases matching TRBD2. The CDR3 runs 14 residues. J was trimmed by 8 bases and V by 3 bases; bases with no gene match: 7. Germline lookup yields CDR1 SGHNT and CDR2 YENEEA. DNA of the CDR3: TGTGCCAGCAGCTTCCTAGCGGGTGGGGGTACGCAGTATTTT. It translates to CASSFLAGGGTQYF.

The chain uses TRBV6-6 and TRBJ2-2, with 7 bases lining up with TRBD1. From germline, CDR1 is MNHNY and CDR2 SVGAGI (reference sequence). J lost 5 bases, V lost 4 bases, and 4 bases had no gene match. This CDR3 spans 14 amino acids. CDR3 in DNA: TGTGCCAGCAGTTGGGACAGCTTTACCGGGGAGCTGTTTTTT. Translating it yields CASSWDSFTGELFF.

This clonotype was observed at least ten times. The chain combines TRBV6-2 or TRBV6-3 with TRBJ2-2, with a weak D call TRBD2 (6 bases). From germline, CDR1 is MNHEY and CDR2 SVGEGT. Trimming cost V 6 bases and J 5 bases, with 7 bases left between them. This CDR3 has 12 residues. DNA for the CDR3: TGTGCCAGCAGCCGGGGGACCGGGGAGCTGTTTTTT. Residues: CASSRGTGELFF.

The chain combines TRBV4-1 with TRBJ2-5, with 7 nucleotides matching TRBD2. CDR3 length: 17 amino acids. V gave up 1 base and J gave up 1 base; unmatched junction bases: 9. Looked up from germline, CDR1 is MGHRA and CDR2 is YSYEKL. In nucleotides, the CDR3 is TGCGCCAGCAGCCAAGTACGCGCGGGAGCTTTCCAAGAGACCCAGTACTTC. It encodes CASSQVRAGAFQETQYF.

The chain combines TRBV11-2 with TRBJ2-5; D may be TRBD1 (6 bases). With 1 base removed from V and 13 bases from J, the gap between germline ends came to 19 bases. CDR1 is SGHAT, CDR2 FQNNGV, per germline. This CDR3 has 14 amino acids. CDR3 loop: CASSLGTGHPLWYF. The DNA for the CDR3 is TGTGCCAGCAGCTTAGGAACGGGACACCCACTTTGGTACTTC.

The gene calls are TRBV6-5 and TRBJ2-5, with 14 bases lining up with TRBD2. The J call may be incorrect, as the DNA end agrees better with TRBJ2-1. CDR3 length: 15 residues. CDR1 MNHEY and CDR2 SVGAGI come from the germline V gene. The CDR3 region has the DNA TGTGCCAGCAGTCGACCGGGACTAGCGGGAGATGAGCAGTTCTTC. It encodes CASSRPGLAGDEQFF.

The table lists this clonotype with a few counts. The rearrangement links TRBV7-9 to TRBJ1-1; D might be TRBD1 (5 bases). V lost 5 bases and J lost 4, with 14 bases in between. The CDR3 loop spans 14 amino acids. Per the germline V gene, CDR1 is SEHNR and CDR2 is FQNEAQ (reference sequence). The CDR3 is CASSVEDGGTEAFF. CDR3 nucleotides: TGTGCCAGCAGCGTAGAGGACGGGGGCACTGAAGCTTTCTTT.

This clonotype has more than one count but fewer than ten. The rearrangement joins TRBV4-3 to TRBJ2-1, with TRBD2 as a possible D gene (6 bases). Trimming cost V 1 base and J 6 bases, with 13 bases left between them. Germline CDR1 LGHNA, CDR2 YSLEER. CDR3 length: 15 amino acids. The CDR3 spells CASSQGRGPLNEQFF. CDR3 bases: TGCGCCAGCAGCCAAGGGCGGGGCCCTCTCAATGAGCAGTTCTTC.

On this clonotype: A much bigger clone sits one base away, suggesting this may be a read error. This chain connects TRBV27 to TRBJ2-7; 7 bases are a match to TRBD1. Trimming removed 5 bases from V and 2 bases from J; junction bases left unmatched: 6. CDR3 size: 14 residues. Germline V gives CDR1 MNHEY, CDR2 SMNVEV (reference sequence). Written as DNA, the CDR3 is TGTGCCAGCAGTGCCCGGGACAGACCCTACGAGCAGTACTTC. It is translated as CASSARDRPYEQYF.

This clonotype has more than one count but fewer than ten. The V and J genes are TRBV12-3 or TRBV12-4 and TRBJ1-5, with D unclear. The CDR3 extends over 15 amino acids. The V and J ends lost 3 bases and 1 base respectively, with 10 bases between them. The CDR3 sequence: CASSFDRRSNQPQHF. The CDR3 bases are TGTGCCAGCAGTTTTGATCGTAGAAGCAATCAGCCCCAGCATTTT.

This clonotype was seen a few times. The chain links TRBV5-1 to TRBJ2-3; D perhaps matches TRBD2 (6 bases). The CDR3 is made up of 14 amino acids. CDR1 SGHRS and CDR2 YFSETQ come from the germline V gene. The germline V and J ends were trimmed by 2 bases and 2 bases, with 9 bases remaining between them. CDR3 sequence (DNA): TGCGCCAGCAGCTTCGGGAGTCCCACAGATACGCAGTATTTT. This encodes CASSFGSPTDTQYF.

The chain uses TRBV12-3 or TRBV12-4 and TRBJ2-1; 8 bases match TRBD2. With the DNA end fitting TRBJ2-5 better, the J assignment may be wrong. The CDR3 is 22 residues long. The CDR3 is CASNFWGLGASPNLGNGETQYF. CDR3 bases: TGTGCCAGCAACTTTTGGGGACTAGGTGCGTCTCCCAACCTCGGTAATGGAGAGACCCAGTACTTC.

This clonotype was observed a handful of times. This chain joins TRBV9 and TRBJ2-5; 7 bases are a match to TRBD1. After removal of 4 bases from V and 5 bases from J, the junction contained 8 bases not matched to a gene. This CDR3 spans 14 amino acids. The V gene's germline CDR1 is SGDLS and CDR2 YYNGEE. DNA of the CDR3: TGTGCCAGCAGCACGGGACAGTGGGGGGAGACCCAGTACTTC. This codes for CASSTGQWGETQYF.

Comments on this clonotype: The conserved phenylalanine or tryptophan is not found at the CDR3 terminus, so this likely reflects a read error. The chain recombines TRBV12-3 or TRBV12-4 with TRBJ1-1, with D maybe TRBD1 (5 bases). The CDR3 extends over 14 amino acids. Trimming shortened V by 6 bases and J by 0 bases, and 11 bases separated the two germline ends. The CDR3 reads CASSVGGMNTEAFL. The CDR3 DNA sequence: TGTGCCAGCAGCGTGGGGGGAATGAACACTGAAGCTTTCCTT.

The CDR3 DNA follows: TGTGCCAGCAGCTTAGATTTGGCTCAGCAGTACTTC. Protein product: CASSLDLAQQYF. The V and J genes are TRBV7-9 and TRBJ2-7; D is uncertain. Per the germline V gene, CDR1 is SEHNR and CDR2 is FQNEAQ (reference sequence). Trimming shortened V by 1 base and J by 8 bases, and 9 bases separated the two germline ends. The CDR3 consists of 12 residues. The full variable domain, in which reference TRBV7-9 and TRBJ2-7 provide the parts outside the CDR3, is DTGVSQNPRHKITKRGQNVTFRCDPISEHNRLYWYRQTLGQGPEFLTYFQNEAQLEKSRLLSDRFSAERPKGSFSTLEIQRTEQGDSAMYLCASSLDLAQQYFGPGTRLTVT.

The chain has TRBV28 and TRBJ1-5; 8 bases map to TRBD1. The junction had 9 bases not matched to a gene; V was cut back by 6 bases and J by 2 bases. From germline, CDR1 is MDHEN and CDR2 SYDVKM. The CDR3 is 16 amino acids. The CDR3 protein is CASRWTGRGGNQPQHF. CDR3 nucleotide sequence: TGTGCCAGCAGGTGGACAGGGAGGGGCGGCAATCAGCCCCAGCATTTT.

This clonotype was counted a few times. CDR3 nucleotide sequence: TGCAGCGTTGAAGATCCGACAGGGTTGGATGAGCAGTACTTC. This sequence encodes CSVEDPTGLDEQYF. The chain is built from TRBV29-1 and TRBJ2-7; 7 nucleotides line up with TRBD1. CDR1 is SQVTM, CDR2 ANQGSEA, per germline. V shed 0 bases and J 7 bases; nucleotides not matched to a gene: 9. The CDR3 consists of 14 residues.

The CDR3 coding sequence is TGCAGTGCCCCAGCAAATGAAAAACTGTTTTTT. It specifies CSAPANEKLFF. V is TRBV20-1 and J is TRBJ1-4, with D uncertain. From germline, CDR1 is DFQATT and CDR2 SNEGSKA (reference sequence). This CDR3 comprises 11 residues. V lost 6 bases to trimming and J lost 5 bases, with 7 bases between them.

This clonotype appeared a few times. The J gene is TRBJ2-5, the V gene TRBV4-3, with D perhaps matching TRBD1 (6 bases). This CDR3 contains 16 residues. Germline V CDR1 and CDR2: LGHNA, YSLEER. V was clipped by 2 bases and J by 4 bases, with 17 bases between them. DNA for the CDR3: TGCGCCAGCAGCCAAAACTTCTTTCAGGGGCGAGAGACCCAGTACTTC. Protein: CASSQNFFQGRETQYF.